These T cell receptor beta chains were read from a single sample in a study of human T cells and chemical hapten exposure. One entry per CDR3 protein, called by TCRdb with MiXCR from the reads. The sample records about 120,000 distinct CDR3 sequences, over 7.5% being singletons. Material for sequencing was whole blood. The receptors come from a human donor in good health. Some clones in this sample may be carry-over from other donors' samples. The CDR3 runs from the conserved cysteine through the conserved F or W. The D gene is left open where the match is weak. Clone size is given for some rows only: seen once, a few or many times, or a class if the clone is expanded.

TRBV7-9,TRBD2,TRBJ2-1,many,TGTGCCAGCAGCAGAGACGGTACTAGCGGGGAGGTGAGGTTCTTC,CASSRDGTSGEVRFF
TRBV5-1,.,TRBJ2-1,few,TGCGCCAGCAGTTTGGGAACCTCAGGGCGGTTATACAATGAGCAGTTCTTC,CASSLGTSGRLYNEQFF
TRBV27,TRBD1,TRBJ1-1,.,TGTGCCAGCAGTTCCAGTCCAGGGGGCTTGGTGAACACTGAAGCTTTCTTT,CASSSSPGGLVNTEAFF
TRBV4-2,TRBD1,TRBJ2-4,few,TGTGCCAGCAGCCAAGATACAGGGGCGGGAGCCAAAAACATTCAGTACTTC,CASSQDTGAGAKNIQYF
TRBV6-6,TRBD1,TRBJ2-6,many,TGTGCCAGCAGTGCAGGGGGTAGTGCTGGGGCCAACGTCCTGACTTTC,CASSAGGSAGANVLTF
TRBV18,.,TRBJ2-3,few,TGTGCCAGCTCCACACCGGGAGCGAGCACAGATACGCAGTATTTT,CASSTPGASTDTQYF
TRBV6-1,.,TRBJ2-2,few,TGTGCCAGCAGTCTCAGCACAGGAAAGATCGCCGGGGAGCTGTTTTTT,CASSLSTGKIAGELFF
TRBV7-9,TRBD1,TRBJ1-2,few,TGTGCCAGCAGCTTAGTGGGGACAGTTAACTATGGCTACACCTTC,CASSLVGTVNYGYTF
TRBV11-2,.,TRBJ2-1,few,TGTGCCAGCACCGACCTTTCCTACAATGAGCAGTTCTTC,CASTDLSYNEQFF
TRBV18,TRBD1,TRBJ1-1,few,TGTGCCAGCTCACCTATAGGACAGGGAATCACTGAAGCTTTCTTT,CASSPIGQGITEAFF
TRBV12-3/TRBV12-4,TRBD1,TRBJ1-6,many,TGTGCCAGCAGTTTTGGCCAGGGGGCTGGAAATTCACCCCTCCACTTT,CASSFGQGAGNSPLHF
TRBV7-2,TRBD1,TRBJ2-5,.,TGTGCCAGCAGCTTTGACAGGGGTGGCGAGACCCAGTACTTC,CASSFDRGGETQYF
TRBV3-1,.,TRBJ2-5,many,TGTGCCAGCAGCCAAGGCCAGGGAAGAGAGACCCAGTACTTC,CASSQGQGRETQYF
TRBV4-3,TRBD1,TRBJ2-3,many,TGCGCCAGCAGCCAAGATCACAGGGGAGCAGATACGCAGTATTTT,CASSQDHRGADTQYF
TRBV7-3,TRBD1,TRBJ1-4,many,TGTGCCAGCAGTCCCCGACAGGGGGGAAAACTGTTTTTT,CASSPRQGGKLFF
TRBV25-1,.,TRBJ2-7,.,TGTGCCAGCAGTGGCCCCACGCACACAAGTATCTCCTACGAGCAGTACTTC,CASSGPTHTSISYEQYF
TRBV18,TRBD1,TRBJ1-1,few,TGTGCCAGCTCCCAGGACAGGGGCGGCACTGAAGCTTTCTTT,CASSQDRGGTEAFF
TRBV20-1,TRBD1,TRBJ2-1,.,TGCAGTGCTCGGACAGGGGGCGGAAATGAGCAGTTCTTC,CSARTGGGNEQFF
TRBV11-3,.,TRBJ2-1,many,TGTGCCAGCAGCTTAGACCGGGGTTTGGGGTTTAATGAGCAGTTCTTC,CASSLDRGLGFNEQFF
TRBV6-2/TRBV6-3,TRBD1,TRBJ1-5,many,TGTGCCAGCAGTTACGGATTAACAGGGGACGTGCGGCAAGTCGATCAGCCCCAGCATTTT,CASSYGLTGDVRQVDQPQHF
TRBV15,.,TRBJ2-1,few,TGTGCCACCAGCAGAGGAGGGACGGATGAGCAGTTCTTC,CATSRGGTDEQFF
TRBV10-3,.,TRBJ2-2,few,TGTGCCATCAGTGAAAAGACGGCCGGGGAGCTGTTTTTT,CAISEKTAGELFF
TRBV4-3,.,TRBJ1-1,many,TGCGCCAGCACCCAGACGGGAAACACTGAAGCTTTCTTT,CASTQTGNTEAFF
TRBV27,TRBD2,TRBJ2-7,.,TGTGCCAGCAGTTTATACCCGACTAGCGGGGGCGGTGGGTCCGAGCAGTACTTC,CASSLYPTSGGGGSEQYF
TRBV6-6,TRBD1,TRBJ1-1,.,TGTGCCAGCAGGGACAGGGTTACTGAAGCTTTCTTT,CASRDRVTEAFF
TRBV6-5,TRBD1,TRBJ1-6,.,TGTGCCAGCAGGCGGACAGGGCAACCCTATAATTCACCCCTCCACTTT,CASRRTGQPYNSPLHF
TRBV10-2,TRBD2,TRBJ2-3,many,TGCGCCAGCAGGGATCTAGCGGGGCGGAGCACAGATACGCAGTATTTT,CASRDLAGRSTDTQYF
TRBV18,TRBD2,TRBJ2-1,.,TGTGCCAGCTCACATAGCGGGAGCGGCTACAATGAGCAGTTCTTC,CASSHSGSGYNEQFF
TRBV28,.,TRBJ2-1,few,TGTGCCAGCAGTAGGGGTAATGAGCAGTTCTTC,CASSRGNEQFF
TRBV14,TRBD2,TRBJ2-2,many,TGTGCCAGCAGCCCCTCGAGCGGGGCAACCGGGGAGCTGTTTTTT,CASSPSSGATGELFF
TRBV30,TRBD2,TRBJ2-7,.,TGTGCCTGGAGTGGCGAGCCCGCCACGGGACTAGCGGGCGCCCCCTCACACGAGCAGTACTTC,CAWSGEPATGLAGAPSHEQYF
TRBV14,.,TRBJ2-6,.,TGTGCCAGCAGCCGCCGTGCTTCTGGGGCCAACGTCCTGACTTTC,CASSRRASGANVLTF
TRBV4-1,.,TRBJ2-7,many,TGCGCCAGCAGCCACCCGGGGGCGAGCTCCTACGAGCAGTACTTC,CASSHPGASSYEQYF
TRBV20-1,TRBD1,TRBJ1-1,many,TGCAGTGCTAGAGATCGGAGACAGGGGGCAAGGGAAAACACTGAAGCTTTCTTT,CSARDRRQGARENTEAFF